The clone carrying this T cell receptor (beta chain) has a count of ten or more. The record originates from a study of Graves' ophthalmopathy and Graves' hyperthyroidism. V lost 6 bases and J lost 3, with 18 bases in between. CDR1 and CDR2 (germline): SNHLY, FYNNEI. This CDR3 has 15 amino acids. Transcripts of RNA were the source for amplifying TCR beta CDR3 regions. Investigators did first-round RT-PCR with HTBI primers, then second-round multiplex PCR. One entry per CDR3 protein results from TCRdb running MiXCR on the multiplex PCR reads. Of over a million distinct CDR3 sequences listed, roughly two fifths were seen once; the top ten hold 11%.

The sample taken for sequencing was peripheral blood or thyroid tissue (not recorded which). This chain joins TRBV2 and TRBJ2-7; D is perhaps TRBD1 or TRBD2 (5 bases each). This receptor was obtained from an adult man with Graves' hyperthyroidism. CDR3 sequence (DNA): TGTGCCAGCAGCCTGAATAAGGGACCGCGCTACGAGCAGTACTTC. It yields the protein CASSLNKGPRYEQYF.